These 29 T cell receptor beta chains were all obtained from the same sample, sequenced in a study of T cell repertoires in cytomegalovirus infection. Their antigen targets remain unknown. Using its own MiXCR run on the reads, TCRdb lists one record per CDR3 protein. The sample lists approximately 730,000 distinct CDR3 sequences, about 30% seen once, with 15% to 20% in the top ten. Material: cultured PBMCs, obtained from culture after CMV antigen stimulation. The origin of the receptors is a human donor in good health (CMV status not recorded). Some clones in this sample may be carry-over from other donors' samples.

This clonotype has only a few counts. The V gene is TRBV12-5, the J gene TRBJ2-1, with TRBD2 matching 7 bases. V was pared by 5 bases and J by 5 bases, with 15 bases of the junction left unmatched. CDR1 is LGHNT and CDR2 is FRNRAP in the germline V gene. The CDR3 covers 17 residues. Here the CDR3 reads CASGHPAGGAGHNEQFF. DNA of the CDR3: TGTGCTAGTGGTCATCCCGCCGGGGGAGCGGGACACAATGAGCAGTTCTTC.

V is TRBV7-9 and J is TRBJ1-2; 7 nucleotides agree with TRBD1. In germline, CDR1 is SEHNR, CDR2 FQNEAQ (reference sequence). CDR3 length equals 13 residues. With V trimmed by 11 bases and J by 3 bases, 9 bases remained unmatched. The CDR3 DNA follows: TGTGCCGGAGGGACAGTAAACTACTATGGCTACACCTTC. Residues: CAGGTVNYYGYTF.

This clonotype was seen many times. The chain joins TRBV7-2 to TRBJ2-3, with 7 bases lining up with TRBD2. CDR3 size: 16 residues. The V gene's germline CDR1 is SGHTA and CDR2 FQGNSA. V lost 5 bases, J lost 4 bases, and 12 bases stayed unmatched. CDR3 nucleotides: TGTGCCAGCAGCCCCCAATTTGGCGGGGGAGCAGATACGCAGTATTTT. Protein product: CASSPQFGGGADTQYF.

CDR3 amino acids: CACGGLTTDTQYF. The CDR3 DNA is TGTGCCTGTGGCGGGCTTACCACAGATACGCAGTATTTT. This rearrangement joins TRBV30 to TRBJ2-3; D possibly corresponds to TRBD2 (5 bases). Per the germline V gene, CDR1 is GTSNPN and CDR2 is SVGIG (reference sequence). The CDR3 runs 13 residues. V lost 6 bases and J lost 2, with 12 bases in between. Using reference TRBV30 and TRBJ2-3 for the parts outside the CDR3, the full variable domain is SQTIHQWPATLVQPVGSPLSLECTVEGTSNPNLYWYRQAAGRGLQLLFYSVGIGQISSEVPQNLSASRPQDRQFILSSKKLLLSDSGFYLCACGGLTTDTQYFGPGTRLTVL.

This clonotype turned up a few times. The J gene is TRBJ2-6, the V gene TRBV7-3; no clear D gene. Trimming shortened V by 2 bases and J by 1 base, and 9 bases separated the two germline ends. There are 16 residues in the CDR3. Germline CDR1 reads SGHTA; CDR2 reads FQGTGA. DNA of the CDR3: TGTGCCAGCAGCTTAGATCAGTCTTCTGGGGCCAACGTCCTGACTTTC. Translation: CASSLDQSSGANVLTF.

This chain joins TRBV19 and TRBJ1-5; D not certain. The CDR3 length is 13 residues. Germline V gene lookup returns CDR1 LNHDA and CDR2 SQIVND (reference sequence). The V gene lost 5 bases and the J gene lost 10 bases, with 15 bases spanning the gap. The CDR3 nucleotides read TGTGCCAGTAGTCCCTTCCACGAGGAACCCCAGCATTTT. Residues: CASSPFHEEPQHF.

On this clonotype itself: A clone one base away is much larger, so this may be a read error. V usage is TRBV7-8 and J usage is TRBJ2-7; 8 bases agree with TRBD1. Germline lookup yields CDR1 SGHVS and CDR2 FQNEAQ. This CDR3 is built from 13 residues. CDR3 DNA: TGTGCCAGCAGCCCCAGGACAGGGTACGTGCAGTACTTC. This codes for CASSPRTGYVQYF. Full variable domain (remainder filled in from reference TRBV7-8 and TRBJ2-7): GAGVSQSPRYKVAKRGQDVALRCDPISGHVSLFWYQQALGQGPEFLTYFQNEAQLDKSGLPSDRFFAERPEGSVSTLKIQRTQQEDSAVYLCASSPRTGYVQYFGPGTRLTVT.

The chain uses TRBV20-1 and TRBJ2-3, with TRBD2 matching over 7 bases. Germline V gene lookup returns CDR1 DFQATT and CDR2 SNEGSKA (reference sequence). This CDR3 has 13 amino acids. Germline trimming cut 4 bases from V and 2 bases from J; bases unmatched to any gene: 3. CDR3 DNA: TGCAGTGCTACTAGCGGATACACAGATACGCAGTATTTT. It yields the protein CSATSGYTDTQYF.

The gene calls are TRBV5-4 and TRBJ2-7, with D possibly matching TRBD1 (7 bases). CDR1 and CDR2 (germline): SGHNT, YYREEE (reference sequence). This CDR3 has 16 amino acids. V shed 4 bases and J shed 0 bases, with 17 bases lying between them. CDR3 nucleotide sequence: TGTGCCAGCAGCCGAGGGGGCGGGACTGACTCCTACGAGCAGTACTTC. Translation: CASSRGGGTDSYEQYF.

The DNA for the CDR3 is TGTGCCAGCAGCTATTTAACCGGGACTAGCGGGAGGGCCCTCTCCGGGGAGCTGTTTTTT. Translating gives CASSYLTGTSGRALSGELFF. This chain links TRBV7-4 with TRBJ2-2, with TRBD2 matching over 16 bases. This CDR3 contains 20 residues. Germline values: CDR1 SGHVT, CDR2 SQSDAQ. Trimming at V came to 4 bases and at J to 6 bases, leaving 14 bases not matched to a gene.

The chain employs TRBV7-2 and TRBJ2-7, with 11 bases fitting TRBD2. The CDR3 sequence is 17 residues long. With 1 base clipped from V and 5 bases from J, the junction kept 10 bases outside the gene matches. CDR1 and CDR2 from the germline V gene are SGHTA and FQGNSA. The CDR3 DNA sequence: TGTGCCAGCAGCTTAGTTAGCGGGAGGGCCGCCGGACACGAGCAGTACTTC. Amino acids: CASSLVSGRAAGHEQYF.

This chain's CDR3 is CTSQGGTETQYF. The CDR3 nucleotides are TGCACCAGCCAAGGGGGCACGGAGACCCAGTACTTC. J is TRBJ2-5 and V is TRBV29-1; 7 nucleotides agree with TRBD1. CDR1 SQVTM and CDR2 ANQGSEA come from the germline V gene. CDR3 length: 12 amino acids.

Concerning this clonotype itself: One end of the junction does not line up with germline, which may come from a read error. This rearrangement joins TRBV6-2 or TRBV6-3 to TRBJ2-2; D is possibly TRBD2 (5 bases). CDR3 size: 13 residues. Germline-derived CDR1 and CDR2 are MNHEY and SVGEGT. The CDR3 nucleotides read TGTGCCAGCAGGTGGTGGTTCCCCGGGGAGCTGTTGTTT. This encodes CASRWWFPGELLF.

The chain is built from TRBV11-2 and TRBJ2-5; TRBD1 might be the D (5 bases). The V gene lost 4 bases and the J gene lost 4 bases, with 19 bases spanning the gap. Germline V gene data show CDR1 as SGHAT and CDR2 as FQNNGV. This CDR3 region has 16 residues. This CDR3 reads CASSSRASPVGETQYF. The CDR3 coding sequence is TGTGCCAGCAGCTCCAGGGCCTCCCCGGTAGGAGAGACCCAGTACTTC.

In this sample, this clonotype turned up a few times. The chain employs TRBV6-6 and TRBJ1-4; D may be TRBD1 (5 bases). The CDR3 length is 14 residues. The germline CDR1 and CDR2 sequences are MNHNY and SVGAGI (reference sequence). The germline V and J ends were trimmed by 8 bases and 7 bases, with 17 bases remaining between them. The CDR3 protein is CASWQGFSREKLFF. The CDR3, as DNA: TGTGCCAGCTGGCAGGGCTTTAGTCGTGAAAAACTGTTTTTT.

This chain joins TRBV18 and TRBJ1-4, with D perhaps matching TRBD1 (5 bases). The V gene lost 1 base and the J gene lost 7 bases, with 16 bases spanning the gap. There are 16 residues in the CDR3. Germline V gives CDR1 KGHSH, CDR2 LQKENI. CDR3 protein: CASSPLSQGGSEKLFF. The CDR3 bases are TGTGCCAGCTCACCACTGTCCCAGGGAGGGAGTGAAAAACTGTTTTTT.

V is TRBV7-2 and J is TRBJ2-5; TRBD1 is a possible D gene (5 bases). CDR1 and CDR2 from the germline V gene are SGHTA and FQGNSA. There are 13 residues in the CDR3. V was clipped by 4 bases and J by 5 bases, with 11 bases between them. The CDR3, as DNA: TGTGCCAGCAGCTCCAGGGTGGTGGAGACCCAGTACTTC. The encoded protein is CASSSRVVETQYF.

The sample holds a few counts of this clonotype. The CDR3 nucleotides read TGTGCCAGCAGCTTAGATAGCGGCCAGGGGGATACGCAGTATTTT. Its protein product is CASSLDSGQGDTQYF. The chain carries TRBV7-2 and TRBJ2-3, with D perhaps given as TRBD1 or TRBD2 (6 bases each). In germline, CDR1 is SGHTA, CDR2 FQGNSA. The V end was cut by 1 base, the J end by 6 bases, with 14 bases between. The CDR3 length is 15 residues.

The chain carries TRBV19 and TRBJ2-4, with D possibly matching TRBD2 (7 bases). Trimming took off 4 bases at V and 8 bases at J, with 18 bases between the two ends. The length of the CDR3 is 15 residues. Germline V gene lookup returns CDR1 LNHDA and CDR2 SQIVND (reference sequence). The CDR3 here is CASSSGGRPEDIQYF. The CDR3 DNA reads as TGTGCCAGTAGTAGCGGGGGCCGCCCTGAGGACATTCAGTACTTC. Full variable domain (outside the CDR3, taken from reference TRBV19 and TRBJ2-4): DGGITQSPKYLFRKEGQNVTLSCEQNLNHDAMYWYRQDPGQGLRLIYYSQIVNDFQKGDIAEGYSVSREKKESFPLTVTSAQKNPTAFYLCASSSGGRPEDIQYFGAGTRLSVL.

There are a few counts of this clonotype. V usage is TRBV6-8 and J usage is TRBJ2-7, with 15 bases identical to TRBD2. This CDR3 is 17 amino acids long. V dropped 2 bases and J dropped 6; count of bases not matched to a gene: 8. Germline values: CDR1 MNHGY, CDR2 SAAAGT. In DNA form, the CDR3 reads TGTGCCAGCAGTTACCGCCTCGGACTAGCGGGAGGGTTCGAGCAGTACTTC. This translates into CASSYRLGLAGGFEQYF.

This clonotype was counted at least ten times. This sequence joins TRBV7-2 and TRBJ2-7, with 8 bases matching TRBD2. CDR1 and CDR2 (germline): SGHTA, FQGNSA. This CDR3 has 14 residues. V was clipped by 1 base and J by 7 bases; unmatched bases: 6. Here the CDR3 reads CASSLDGRAQEQYF. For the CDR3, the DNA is TGTGCCAGCAGCTTAGACGGGAGGGCTCAAGAGCAGTACTTC.

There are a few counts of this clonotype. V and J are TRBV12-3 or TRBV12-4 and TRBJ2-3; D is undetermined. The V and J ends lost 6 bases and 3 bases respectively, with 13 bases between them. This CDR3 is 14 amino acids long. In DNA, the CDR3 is TGTGCCAGCAGACCCTCAGCTGGTACAGATACGCAGTATTTT. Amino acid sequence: CASRPSAGTDTQYF.

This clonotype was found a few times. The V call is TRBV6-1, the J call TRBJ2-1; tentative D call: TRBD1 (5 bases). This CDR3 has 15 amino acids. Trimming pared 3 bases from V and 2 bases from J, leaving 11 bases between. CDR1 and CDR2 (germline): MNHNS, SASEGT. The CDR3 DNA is TGTGCCAGCAGTGATGGCAGGGCAGCCTACAATGAGCAGTTCTTC. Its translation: CASSDGRAAYNEQFF.

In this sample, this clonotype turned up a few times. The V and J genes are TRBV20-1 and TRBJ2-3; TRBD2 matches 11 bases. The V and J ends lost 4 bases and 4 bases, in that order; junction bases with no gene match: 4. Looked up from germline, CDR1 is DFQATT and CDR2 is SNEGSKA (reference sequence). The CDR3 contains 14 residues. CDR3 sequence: CSAIAGGPADTQYF. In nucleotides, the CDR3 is TGCAGTGCTATAGCGGGAGGGCCGGCAGATACGCAGTATTTT.

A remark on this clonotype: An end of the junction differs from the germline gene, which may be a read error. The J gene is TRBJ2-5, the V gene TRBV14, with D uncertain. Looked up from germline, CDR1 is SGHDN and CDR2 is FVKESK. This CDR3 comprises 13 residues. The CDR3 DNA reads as TGTACCAGCAGCCATTTACAGAAAGAGACCCAGTACTTC. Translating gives CTSSHLQKETQYF. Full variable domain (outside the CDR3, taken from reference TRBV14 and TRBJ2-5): EAGVTQFPSHSVIEKGQTVTLRCDPISGHDNLYWYRRVMGKEIKFLLHFVKESKQDESGMPNNRFLAERTGGTYSTLKVQPAELEDSGVYFCTSSHLQKETQYFGPGTRLLVL.

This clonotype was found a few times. The CDR3 reads CASETGSANTEAFF. The CDR3 DNA reads as TGTGCCAGTGAGACAGGGTCTGCGAACACTGAAGCTTTCTTT. The gene calls are TRBV19 and TRBJ1-1; 7 bases are shared with TRBD1. Unmatched junction bases numbered 7, after V lost 8 bases and J lost 1 base. Germline lookup yields CDR1 LNHDA and CDR2 SQIVND (reference sequence). CDR3 length: 14 amino acids.

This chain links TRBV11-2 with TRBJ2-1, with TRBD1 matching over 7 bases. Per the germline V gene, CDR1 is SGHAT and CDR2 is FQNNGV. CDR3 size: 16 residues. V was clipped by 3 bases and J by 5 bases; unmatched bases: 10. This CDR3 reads CASSFRGGRAHNEQFF. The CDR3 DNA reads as TGTGCCAGCAGCTTCCGAGGGGGCAGGGCACACAATGAGCAGTTCTTC.

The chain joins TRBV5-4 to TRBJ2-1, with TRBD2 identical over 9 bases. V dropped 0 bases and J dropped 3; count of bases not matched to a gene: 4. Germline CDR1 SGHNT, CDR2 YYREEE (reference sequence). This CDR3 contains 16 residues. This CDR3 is CASSLAATSGYNEQFF. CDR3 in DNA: TGTGCCAGCAGCTTGGCGGCGACTAGCGGCTACAATGAGCAGTTCTTC. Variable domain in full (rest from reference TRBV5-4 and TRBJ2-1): ETGVTQSPTHLIKTRGQQVTLRCSSQSGHNTVSWYQQALGQGPQFIFQYYREEENGRGNFPPRFSGLQFPNYSSELNVNALELDDSALYLCASSLAATSGYNEQFFGPGTRLTVL.

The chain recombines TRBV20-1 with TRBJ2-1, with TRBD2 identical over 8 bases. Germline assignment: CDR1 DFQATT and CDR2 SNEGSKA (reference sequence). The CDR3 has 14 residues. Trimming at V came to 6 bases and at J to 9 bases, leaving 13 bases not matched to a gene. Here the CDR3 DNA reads TGCAGTGCGGGAGGGGCGGGAGGCCATAGTGAGCAGTTCTTC. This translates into CSAGGAGGHSEQFF.